This TCR beta chain was sequenced in a study of blood T cell repertoires in COVID-19. For the study at large: Collection of acute and convalescent COVID-19 samples took place in the United States, Italy and Spain. The analysed material was cDNA or gDNA that came from T cells, B-cell-depleted T cells, or PBMCs.

The authors' processing: Nucleated cell counts were estimated from reference gene primer amplification. The table came from immunoSEQ multiplex PCR; TCRdb's copy has only in-frame clones and leaves some out. The V and J calls and clone size were taken over from that table, and D and trimming were inferred from the DNA. The sample carries 200,000 to 250,000 clones, approximately 83% recorded once. Germline V gene lookup returns CDR1 SGDLS and CDR2 YYNGEE. V was clipped by 0 bases and J by 1 base, with 17 bases between them. The CDR3 runs 17 residues. One Seattle source followed patients from active infection through their disease course.

The chain couples TRBV9 to TRBJ2-7, with a tentative D call TRBD2 (5 bases). Material for sequencing was peripheral blood. The clonotype was recovered from a young woman with COVID-19, enrolled during active disease. CDR3 region: CASSVGLAWERSYEQYF. For the CDR3, the DNA is TGTGCCAGCAGCGTAGGGCTGGCGTGGGAGAGGTCCTACGAGCAGTACTTC.